This TCR beta chain was sequenced for a study of blood T cell repertoires in COVID-19. About the research overall: Samples representing acute and convalescent COVID-19 were sourced from the United States, Italy and Spain. PBMCs, B-cell-depleted T cells, or T cells were the source of the cDNA or gDNA that made up the material.

The germline V and J ends were trimmed by 2 bases and 4 bases, with 5 bases remaining between them. The CDR3 runs to 11 residues. Per germline, CDR1 DFQATT and CDR2 SNEGSKA (reference sequence). Only one count was recorded for this clone. In the original workflow: Amplification from reference gene primers served as the basis for estimated nucleated cell counts. The repertoire was sequenced with immunoSEQ multiplex PCR; TCRdb's copy has only in-frame clones and lacks some. For V, J and clone size, that table is used; D and trimming come from the DNA. Of some 120,000 clones in the sample, 80% were seen once.

Material: peripheral blood. The V and J genes are TRBV20-1 and TRBJ1-1; no firm D call. This receptor was identified in an older man with acute or convalescent COVID-19. CDR3 DNA: TGCAGTGCTAGACAGATCACTGAAGCTTTCTTT. Residues: CSARQITEAFF.